This T cell receptor beta chain appears in the sequencing data of a study of T cell responses to AZD1222 COVID-19 vaccine. Across the study: Second doses that came at about 4 or about 12 weeks were put together. Findings and limits, study-wide: Spike-specific TCR repertoires showed rising breadth and depth after two AZD1222 doses.

V lost 5 bases to trimming and J lost 3 bases, with 11 bases between them. CDR1 LNHDA and CDR2 SQIVND come from the germline V gene (reference sequence). CDR3 size: 14 residues. Sequenced by immunoSEQ multiplex PCR; TCRdb stores in-frame clones only, minus some. The sample includes around 150,000 clones, just under 95% seen only once; the top ten take around 1.3%. This clone was recorded only once. Its antigen is not known. The chain carries TRBV19 and TRBJ2-4, with D possibly being TRBD2 (5 bases). The TCR sequence derives from an adult in good health. This sample comprised peripheral blood, obtained on day 0 of AZD1222 vaccination. CDR3 region: CASSPGVDKNIQYF. For the CDR3, the DNA is TGTGCCAGTAGTCCCGGGGTGGACAAAAACATTCAGTACTTC. The entire variable domain, with the rest obtained from reference TRBV19 and TRBJ2-4, is as follows: DGGITQSPKYLFRKEGQNVTLSCEQNLNHDAMYWYRQDPGQGLRLIYYSQIVNDFQKGDIAEGYSVSREKKESFPLTVTSAQKNPTAFYLCASSPGVDKNIQYFGAGTRLSVL.